This TCR beta chain came from a study of blood T cell repertoires in COVID-19. The overall study: There were acute and convalescent COVID-19 samples, and they came from the United States, Italy and Spain. Sources were T cells, B-cell-depleted T cells, or PBMCs; the material itself was cDNA or gDNA.

Per the authors' pipeline: Using reference gene primer amplification, nucleated cell counts were estimated. The protocol was immunoSEQ multiplex PCR, while the TCRdb copy is restricted to in-frame clones and leaves out a portion. That table supplies the V and J calls and clone size; D and trimming were determined from the DNA. This table holds some 46,000 clones, 87% found once. Material for sequencing was peripheral blood. The TCR originated in a human donor in a cohort sampled during active COVID-19.

The CDR3 loop reads CASSQPGGQGAGGYTF. The CDR3 region has the DNA TGCGCCAGCAGCCAACCCGGGGGACAGGGGGCGGGAGGCTACACCTTC. The gene calls are TRBV4-3 and TRBJ1-2, with 12 bases identical to TRBD1. Germline trimming cut 2 bases from V and 8 bases from J; bases unmatched to any gene: 9. The CDR3 is 16 residues long. Germline-derived CDR1 and CDR2 are LGHNA and YSLEER.